In this sample, the clone carrying this T cell receptor (beta chain) turned up a few times. As yet, its antigen is unknown. The germline gives CDR1 DFQATT, CDR2 SNEGSKA (reference sequence). The CDR3 is 15 amino acids. V was pared by 6 bases and J by 0 bases, with 15 bases between. TCRdb fed the RT-PCR reads into MiXCR, producing one record per CDR3 protein. Among 800,000 to 1,000,000 distinct CDR3 sequences listed, around 20% were seen once. This entry comes from a study of response to subunit inactivated influenza vaccine. The study, taken as a whole, reports: Each seasonal flu vaccination may recruit only limited new T cells, authors suggested.

This material consisted of PBMCs from blood, taken 4 to 6 days after vaccination. The genes are TRBV20-1 and TRBJ1-5; the D is unclear. The source of this sequence is a man in his fifties who received an inactivated influenza vaccine. DNA for the CDR3: TGCAGTGCGAAAAAGGACGGTTATAGCAATCAGCCCCAGCATTTT. It is translated as CSAKKDGYSNQPQHF.